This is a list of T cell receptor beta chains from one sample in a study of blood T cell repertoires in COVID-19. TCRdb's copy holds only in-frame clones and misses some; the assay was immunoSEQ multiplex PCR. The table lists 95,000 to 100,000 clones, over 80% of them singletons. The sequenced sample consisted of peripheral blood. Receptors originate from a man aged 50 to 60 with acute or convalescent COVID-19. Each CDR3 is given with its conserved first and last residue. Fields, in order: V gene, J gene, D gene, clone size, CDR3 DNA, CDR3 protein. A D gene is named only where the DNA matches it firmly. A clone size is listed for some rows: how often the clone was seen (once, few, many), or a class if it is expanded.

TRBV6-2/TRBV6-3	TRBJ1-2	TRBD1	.	TGTGCCAGCAGCACGACAGGGTATGGCTACACCTTC	CASSTTGYGYTF
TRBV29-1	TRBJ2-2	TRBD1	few	TGCAGCGTTTTCGACAGGGGGAGAACCGGGGAGCTGTTTTTT	CSVFDRGRTGELFF
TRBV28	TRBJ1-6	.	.	TGTGCCAGCAGGAGGCCCGGAGGATCCGGTAATTCACCCCTCCACTTT	CASRRPGGSGNSPLHF
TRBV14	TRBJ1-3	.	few	TGTGCCAGCAGCCAAGATGGGACTATCTTCTTCTCTGGAAACACCATATATTTT	CASSQDGTIFFSGNTIYF
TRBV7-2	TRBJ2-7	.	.	TGTGCCAGCAGCTTAGTTCGGGGGGCGGTCCGCGAGCAGTACTTC	CASSLVRGAVREQYF
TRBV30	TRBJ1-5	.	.	TGTGCCTGGAGTCTAGGGGCCAATCAGCCCCAGCATTTT	CAWSLGANQPQHF
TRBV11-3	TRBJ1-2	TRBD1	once	TGTGCCAGCAGTTTGACAGGGGACCATGGCTACACCTTC	CASSLTGDHGYTF
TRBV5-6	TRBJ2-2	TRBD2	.	TGTGCCAGCAGCTTGGAAGCGGGGGGGTACACCGGGGAGCTGTTTTTT	CASSLEAGGYTGELFF
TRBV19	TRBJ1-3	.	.	TGTGCCAGTACCCAAGGCACAGGGCACTCTGGAAACACCATATATTTT	CASTQGTGHSGNTIYF
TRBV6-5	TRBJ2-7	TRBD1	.	TGTGCCACAGACAGGGCATACGAGCAGTACTTC	CATDRAYEQYF
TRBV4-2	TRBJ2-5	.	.	TGTGCCAGCAGCCAAGTAAGGGGGGGGACGCTACAAGAGACCCAGTACTTC	CASSQVRGGTLQETQYF
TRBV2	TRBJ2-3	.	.	TGTGCCAGCATGGCGGGGACGGGCACAGATACGCAGTATTTT	CASMAGTGTDTQYF
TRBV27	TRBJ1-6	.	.	TGTGCCAGCAGTTTATCGTTTCTGGGCAATTCACCCCTCCACTTT	CASSLSFLGNSPLHF
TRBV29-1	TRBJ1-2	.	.	TGCAGCGTTGAAGATCGAGGTGCAGGGGCCGGATACTATGGCTACACCTTC	CSVEDRGAGAGYYGYTF
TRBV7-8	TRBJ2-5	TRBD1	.	TGTGCCAGCAGCTTAGTGACAGGGGGCGGAGAGACCCAGTACTTC	CASSLVTGGGETQYF
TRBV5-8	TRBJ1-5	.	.	TGTGCCAGCAGCTTAGGACAGAAGATCAATCAGCCCCAGCATTTT	CASSLGQKINQPQHF
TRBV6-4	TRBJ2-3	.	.	TGTGCCAGCAGTGAGGCATCCACAGATACGCAGTATTTT	CASSEASTDTQYF
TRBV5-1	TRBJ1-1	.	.	TGCGCCAGCAGCTCGGGACTCGAGAACACTGAAGCTTTCTTT	CASSSGLENTEAFF
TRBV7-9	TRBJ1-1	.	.	TGTGCCAGCAGATGGGAGCCGAACACTGAAGCTTTCTTT	CASRWEPNTEAFF
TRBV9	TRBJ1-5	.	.	TGTGCCAGCAGCGTAGGAACAGGCAATCAGCCCCAGCATTTT	CASSVGTGNQPQHF
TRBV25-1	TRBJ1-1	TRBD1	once	TGTGCCAGCAGTGGCACAGGGGCTAACGCTGAAGCTTTCTTT	CASSGTGANAEAFF
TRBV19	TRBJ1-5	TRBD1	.	TGTGCCAGTATGGGACAGTATAGCAATCAGCCCCAGCATTTT	CASMGQYSNQPQHF
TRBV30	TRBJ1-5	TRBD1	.	TGTGCCTGGAGTTCCGACAGGGAATACCAGCCCCAGCATTTT	CAWSSDREYQPQHF
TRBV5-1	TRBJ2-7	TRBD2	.	TGCGCCAGCAGCTTGAAATTCAGCGGGGTAGGCGACGAGCAGTACTTC	CASSLKFSGVGDEQYF
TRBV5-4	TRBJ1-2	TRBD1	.	TGTGCCAGCAGCTTGGACAGGGGCCGCTACACCTTC	CASSLDRGRYTF
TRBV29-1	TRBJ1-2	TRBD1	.	TGCAGCGTTGAAAGTTCGGGACAGGGGTCTGGAGGCTACACCTTC	CSVESSGQGSGGYTF
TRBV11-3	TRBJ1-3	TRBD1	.	TGTGCCAGCAGCTTTCTATCCTTGTCGACAGGGCCGAGCTCTGGAAACACCATATATTTT	CASSFLSLSTGPSSGNTIYF
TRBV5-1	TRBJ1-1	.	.	TGCGCCAGCAGCGCAGGGGATGGCGTGAACACTGAAGCTTTCTTT	CASSAGDGVNTEAFF
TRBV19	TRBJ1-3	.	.	TGTGCCAGTAGTATAGCCGGGAACTTTGGAAACACCATATATTTT	CASSIAGNFGNTIYF
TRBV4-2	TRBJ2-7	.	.	TGTGCCAGCAGCCCCGGGGGGGGGACAGACCACGAGCAGTACTTC	CASSPGGGTDHEQYF
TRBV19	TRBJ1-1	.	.	TGTGCCAGTAGTATAAATAGCCAGGGATGGACTGAAGCTTTCTTT	CASSINSQGWTEAFF
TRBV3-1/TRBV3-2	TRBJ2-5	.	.	TGTGCCAGCAGCCAAGAACAGGGCAGCCAAGAGACCCAGTACTTC	CASSQEQGSQETQYF
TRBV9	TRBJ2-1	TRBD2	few	TGTGCCAGCAGCGTCGCCCTTGCGGGGGTGGTAAATGAGCAGTTCTTC	CASSVALAGVVNEQFF
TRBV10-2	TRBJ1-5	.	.	TGCGCCAGCAACGCCGGGACACCTTATAGCAATCAGCCCCAGCATTTT	CASNAGTPYSNQPQHF
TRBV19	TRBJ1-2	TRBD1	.	TGTGCCAGTAGTCCCACGTTCGCAGGGGGATTGGGAGGCTACACCTTC	CASSPTFAGGLGGYTF
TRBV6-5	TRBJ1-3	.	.	TGTGCTTCGGGAACGGGGGGCACCATATATTTT	CASGTGGTIYF
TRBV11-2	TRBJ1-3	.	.	TGTGCCAGCAGCTTAGGGACAGTTTCTGGAAACACCATATATTTT	CASSLGTVSGNTIYF
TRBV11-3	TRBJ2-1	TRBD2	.	TGTGCCAGCAGCTTAGTGGTCGGACTAGCCAATGAGCAGTTCTTC	CASSLVVGLANEQFF
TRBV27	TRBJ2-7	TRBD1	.	TGTGCCAGCAGCTGGACAGGGTACTCCTACGAGCAGTACTTC	CASSWTGYSYEQYF
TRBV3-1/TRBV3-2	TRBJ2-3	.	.	TGTGCCAGCAGCGGGGGGTTTGCTAGCACAGATACGCAGTATTTT	CASSGGFASTDTQYF
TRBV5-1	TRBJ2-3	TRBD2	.	TGCGCCAGCAGCTACCGGACTAGCGGGGGGGCGAGCACAGATACGCAGTATTTT	CASSYRTSGGASTDTQYF
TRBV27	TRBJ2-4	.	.	TGTGCCAGCAGCTCCCTAGTTGGACAGCGAGAACTTAAAAACATTCAGTACTTC	CASSSLVGQRELKNIQYF
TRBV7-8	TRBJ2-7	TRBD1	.	TGTGCCAGCAGAGAGGACAGGGTGGGAGAGAGCGAGCAGTACTTC	CASREDRVGESEQYF
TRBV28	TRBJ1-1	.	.	TGTGCCACCGGGGTTATGAACACTGAAGCTTTCTTT	CATGVMNTEAFF
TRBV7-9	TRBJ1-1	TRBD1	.	TGTGCCAGCAGCTTAGTGGCAGGGGGAGAAGCTTTCTTT	CASSLVAGGEAFF
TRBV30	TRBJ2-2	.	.	TGTGCCTGGAAGGAGGGACCTAACACCGGGGAGCTGTTTTTT	CAWKEGPNTGELFF
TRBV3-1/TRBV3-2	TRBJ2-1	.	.	TGTGCCAGCAGCCAAGGCAGGAACAATGAGCAGTTCTTC	CASSQGRNNEQFF
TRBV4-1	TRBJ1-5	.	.	TGCGCCAGCAGCTTGACTGATAGCAATCAGCCCCAGCATTTT	CASSLTDSNQPQHF
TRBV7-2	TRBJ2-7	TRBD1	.	TGTGCCAGCAGCCTTAGTCGGACAGGGCTGTCTGCCTACGAGCAGTACTTC	CASSLSRTGLSAYEQYF
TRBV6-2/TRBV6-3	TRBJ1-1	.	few	TGTGCCAGCAGTCCCACAGGGACTGAAGCTTTCTTT	CASSPTGTEAFF
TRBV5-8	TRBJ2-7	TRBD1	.	TGTGCCAGCAGCCCCGGACAGGGGATTACCTACGAGCAGTACTTC	CASSPGQGITYEQYF
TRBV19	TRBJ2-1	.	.	TGTGCCAGTAGTATGGCCCCTGTGGCCTACAATGAGCAGTTCTTC	CASSMAPVAYNEQFF
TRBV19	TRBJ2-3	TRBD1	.	TGTGCCAGTAGTAGGACAGGCGTATTGGAAACGCAGTATTTT	CASSRTGVLETQYF
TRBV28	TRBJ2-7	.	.	TGTGCCACCTTTGGACAGCCTATCTACGAGCAGTACTTC	CATFGQPIYEQYF
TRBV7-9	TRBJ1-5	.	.	TGTGCCAGCAGCCCATCGGGGTCTAATCAGCCCCAGCATTTT	CASSPSGSNQPQHF
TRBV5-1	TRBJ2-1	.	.	TGCGCCAGCAGCCTGCTTCGGGTTTTCTACAATGAGCAGTTCTTC	CASSLLRVFYNEQFF
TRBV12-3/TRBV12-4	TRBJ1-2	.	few	TGTGCCAGCAAGGCGGACACCAGCTATGGCTACACCTTC	CASKADTSYGYTF